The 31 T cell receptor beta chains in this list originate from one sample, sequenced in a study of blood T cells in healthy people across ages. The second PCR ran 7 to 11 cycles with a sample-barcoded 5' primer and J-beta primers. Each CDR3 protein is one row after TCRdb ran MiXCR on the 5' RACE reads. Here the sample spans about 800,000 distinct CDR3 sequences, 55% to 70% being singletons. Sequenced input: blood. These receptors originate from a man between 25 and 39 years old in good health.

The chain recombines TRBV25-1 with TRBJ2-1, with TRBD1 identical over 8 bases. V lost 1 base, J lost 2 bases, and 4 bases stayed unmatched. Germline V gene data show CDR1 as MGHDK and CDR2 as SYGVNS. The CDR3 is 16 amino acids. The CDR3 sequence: CASSESGQGAYNEQFF. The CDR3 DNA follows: TGTGCCAGCAGTGAATCCGGACAGGGAGCCTACAATGAGCAGTTCTTC.

CDR3 sequence: CASSQDGGTGELFF. The CDR3 coding sequence is TGTGCCAGCAGCCAAGACGGGGGTACCGGGGAGCTGTTTTTT. This chain connects TRBV4-2 to TRBJ2-2; tentatively, D is TRBD2 (6 bases). The germline CDR1 and CDR2 sequences are LGHNA and YNFKEQ. V dropped 0 bases and J dropped 5 bases, with 7 bases sitting between them. The CDR3 length is 14 residues.

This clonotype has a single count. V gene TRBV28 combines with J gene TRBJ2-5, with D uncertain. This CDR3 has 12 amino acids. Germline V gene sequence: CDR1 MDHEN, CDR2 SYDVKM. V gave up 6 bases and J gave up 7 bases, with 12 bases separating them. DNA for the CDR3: TGTGCCAGCAGCGGGCCGAGGTCGACCCAGTACTTC. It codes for CASSGPRSTQYF.

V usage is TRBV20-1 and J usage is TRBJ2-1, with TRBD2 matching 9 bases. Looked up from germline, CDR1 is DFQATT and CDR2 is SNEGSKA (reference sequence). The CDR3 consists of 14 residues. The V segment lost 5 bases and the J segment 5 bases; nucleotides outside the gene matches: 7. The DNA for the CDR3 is TGCAGTGCTTCGACTAGCGGCACCCACAATGAGCAGTTCTTC. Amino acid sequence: CSASTSGTHNEQFF.

DNA of the CDR3: TGTGCCAGCAACCATAACGGGGGCACAGATACGCAGTATTTT. It is translated as CASNHNGGTDTQYF. The rearrangement uses TRBV12-3 or TRBV12-4 and TRBJ2-3, with D possibly being TRBD2 (5 bases). V was clipped by 7 bases and J by 1 base, with 12 bases between them. CDR3 size: 14 residues.

CDR3 in amino acids: CASSQDGVVGGSSGHTDTQYF. The CDR3 DNA is TGTGCCAGCAGCCAAGATGGGGTTGTGGGGGGATCTAGCGGGCACACAGATACGCAGTATTTT. V and J are TRBV4-2 and TRBJ2-3; TRBD2 matches 8 bases. V lost 0 bases and J lost 2; bases outside the gene matches: 19. Germline CDR1 and CDR2: LGHNA and YNFKEQ. The CDR3 has 21 amino acids.

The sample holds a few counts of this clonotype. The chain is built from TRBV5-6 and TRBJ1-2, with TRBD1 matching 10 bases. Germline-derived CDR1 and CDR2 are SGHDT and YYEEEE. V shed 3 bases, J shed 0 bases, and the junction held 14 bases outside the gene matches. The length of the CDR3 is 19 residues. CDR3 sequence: CASSSLSDRGTTANYGYTF. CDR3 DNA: TGTGCCAGCAGCTCGCTCTCGGACAGGGGGACCACAGCTAACTATGGCTACACCTTC.

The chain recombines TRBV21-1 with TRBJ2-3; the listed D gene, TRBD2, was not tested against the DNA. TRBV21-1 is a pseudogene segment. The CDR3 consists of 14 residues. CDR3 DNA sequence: TGTGCCAGCTGCGCCGGGACTAATACAGATACGCAGTATTTT. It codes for CASCAGTNTDTQYF.

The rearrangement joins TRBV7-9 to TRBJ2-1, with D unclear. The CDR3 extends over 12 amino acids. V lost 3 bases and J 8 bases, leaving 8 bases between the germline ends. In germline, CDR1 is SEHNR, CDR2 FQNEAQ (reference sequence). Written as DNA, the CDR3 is TGTGCCAGCAGCTTTCGGGTTGATGAGCAGTTCTTC. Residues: CASSFRVDEQFF.

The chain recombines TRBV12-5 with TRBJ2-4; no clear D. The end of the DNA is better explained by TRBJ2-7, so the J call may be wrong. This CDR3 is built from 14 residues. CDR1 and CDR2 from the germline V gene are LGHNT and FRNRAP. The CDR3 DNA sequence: TGTGCTAGTGCCCCCCCGGGTCATCCAAACGAGCAGTACTTC. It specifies CASAPPGHPNEQYF.

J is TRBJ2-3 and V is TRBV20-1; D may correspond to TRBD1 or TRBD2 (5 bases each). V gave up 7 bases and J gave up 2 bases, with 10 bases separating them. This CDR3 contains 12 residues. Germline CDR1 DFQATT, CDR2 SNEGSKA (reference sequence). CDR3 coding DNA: TGCAGTGACCGGGGCCTCACAGATACGCAGTATTTT. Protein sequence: CSDRGLTDTQYF.

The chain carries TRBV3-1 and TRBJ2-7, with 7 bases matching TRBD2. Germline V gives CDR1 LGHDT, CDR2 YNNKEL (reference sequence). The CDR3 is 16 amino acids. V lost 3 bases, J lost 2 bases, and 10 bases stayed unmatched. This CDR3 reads CASSHGVAGGAYEQYF. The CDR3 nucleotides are TGTGCCAGCAGCCATGGGGTAGCGGGTGGGGCCTACGAGCAGTACTTC.

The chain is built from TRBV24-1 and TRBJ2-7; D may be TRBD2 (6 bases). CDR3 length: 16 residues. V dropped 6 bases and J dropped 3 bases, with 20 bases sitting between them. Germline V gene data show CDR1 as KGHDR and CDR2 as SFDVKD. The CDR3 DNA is TGTGCCACCAGTCCCTTTGACGGGGGATTCGACTACGAGCAGTACTTC. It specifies CATSPFDGGFDYEQYF.

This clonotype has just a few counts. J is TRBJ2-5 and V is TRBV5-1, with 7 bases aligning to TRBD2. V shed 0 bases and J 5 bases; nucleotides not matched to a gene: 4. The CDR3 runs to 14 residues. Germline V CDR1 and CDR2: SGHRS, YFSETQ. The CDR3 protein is CASSLEAGMETQYF. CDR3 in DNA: TGCGCCAGCAGCTTGGAAGCGGGGATGGAGACCCAGTACTTC.

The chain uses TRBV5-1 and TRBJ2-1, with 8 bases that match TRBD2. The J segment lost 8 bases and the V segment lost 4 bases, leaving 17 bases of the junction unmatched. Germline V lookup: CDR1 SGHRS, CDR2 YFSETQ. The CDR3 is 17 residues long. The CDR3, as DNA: TGCGCCAGCAGCCTCGGGGGGGGGACTAGAGGGTATGATGAGCAGTTCTTC. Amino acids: CASSLGGGTRGYDEQFF.

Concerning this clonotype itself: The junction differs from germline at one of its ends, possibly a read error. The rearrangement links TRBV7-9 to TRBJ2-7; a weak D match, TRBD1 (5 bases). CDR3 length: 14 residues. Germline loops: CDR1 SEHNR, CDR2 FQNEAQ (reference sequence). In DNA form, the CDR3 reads TGTGCCGGCAGTAAACGTACAGGATTTGTCGAGCAGTACTTC. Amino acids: CAGSKRTGFVEQYF.

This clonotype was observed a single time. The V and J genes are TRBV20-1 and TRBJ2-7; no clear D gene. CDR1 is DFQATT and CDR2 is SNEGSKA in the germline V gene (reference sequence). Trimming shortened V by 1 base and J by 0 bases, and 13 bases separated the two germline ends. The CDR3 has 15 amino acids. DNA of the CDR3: TGCAGTGCTAGAGGGTCGGGCCTACACTCCTACGAGCAGTACTTC. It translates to CSARGSGLHSYEQYF.

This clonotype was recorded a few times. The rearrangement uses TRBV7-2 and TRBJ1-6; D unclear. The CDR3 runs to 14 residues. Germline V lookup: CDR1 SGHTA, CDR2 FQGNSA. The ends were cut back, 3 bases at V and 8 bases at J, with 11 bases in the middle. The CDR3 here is CASSFEPLDSPLHF. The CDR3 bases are TGTGCCAGCAGCTTCGAACCCTTAGATTCACCCCTCCACTTT.

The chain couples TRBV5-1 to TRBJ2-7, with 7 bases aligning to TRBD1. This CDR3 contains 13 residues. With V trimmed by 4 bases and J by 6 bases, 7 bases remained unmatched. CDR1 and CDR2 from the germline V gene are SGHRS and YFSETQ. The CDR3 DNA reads TGCGCCAGCAGCGGGGCAGGGGGTGGCGAGCAGTACTTC. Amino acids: CASSGAGGGEQYF.

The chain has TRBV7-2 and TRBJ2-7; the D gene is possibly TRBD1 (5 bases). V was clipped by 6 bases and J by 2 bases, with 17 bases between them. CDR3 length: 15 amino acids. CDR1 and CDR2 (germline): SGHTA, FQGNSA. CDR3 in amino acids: CASSVTPSGTYEQYF. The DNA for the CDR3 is TGTGCCAGCAGTGTAACTCCCTCAGGGACCTACGAGCAGTACTTC. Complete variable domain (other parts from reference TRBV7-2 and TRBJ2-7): GAGVSQSPSNKVTEKGKDVELRCDPISGHTALYWYRQSLGQGLEFLIYFQGNSAPDKSGLPSDRFSAERTGGSVSTLTIQRTQQEDSAVYLCASSVTPSGTYEQYFGPGTRLTVT.

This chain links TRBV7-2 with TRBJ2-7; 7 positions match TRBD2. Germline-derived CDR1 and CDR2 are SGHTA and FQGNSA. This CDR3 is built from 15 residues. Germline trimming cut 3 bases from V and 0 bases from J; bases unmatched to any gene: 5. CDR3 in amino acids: CASSFSGGGSYEQYF. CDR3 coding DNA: TGTGCCAGCAGCTTTAGCGGCGGGGGCTCCTACGAGCAGTACTTC.

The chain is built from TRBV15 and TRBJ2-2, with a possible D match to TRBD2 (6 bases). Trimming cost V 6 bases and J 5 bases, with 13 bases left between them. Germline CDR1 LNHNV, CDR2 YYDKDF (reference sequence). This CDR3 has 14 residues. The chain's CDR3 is CATSGAGLTGELFF. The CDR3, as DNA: TGTGCCACCAGTGGGGCGGGGTTAACCGGGGAGCTGTTTTTT.

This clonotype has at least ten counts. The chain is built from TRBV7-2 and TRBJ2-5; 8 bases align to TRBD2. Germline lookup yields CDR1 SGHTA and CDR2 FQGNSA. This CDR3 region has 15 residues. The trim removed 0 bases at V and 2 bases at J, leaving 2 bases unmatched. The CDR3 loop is CASSLASGTQETQYF. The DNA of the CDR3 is TGTGCCAGCAGCTTAGCTAGCGGGACACAAGAGACCCAGTACTTC.

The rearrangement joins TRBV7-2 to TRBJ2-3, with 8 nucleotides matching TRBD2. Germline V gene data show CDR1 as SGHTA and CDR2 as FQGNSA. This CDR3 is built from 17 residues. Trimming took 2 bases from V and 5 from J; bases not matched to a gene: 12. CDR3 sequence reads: CASSLSISGRSRDTQYF. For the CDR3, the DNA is TGTGCCAGCAGCTTAAGTATCAGCGGGAGAAGTCGAGATACGCAGTATTTT.

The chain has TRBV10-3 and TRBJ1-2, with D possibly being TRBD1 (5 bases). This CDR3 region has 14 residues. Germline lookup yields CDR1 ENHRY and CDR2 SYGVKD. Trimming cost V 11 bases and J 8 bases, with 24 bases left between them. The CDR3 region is CALRDSLLQGGYTF. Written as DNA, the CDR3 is TGTGCCTTACGGGACTCTCTATTGCAAGGAGGCTACACCTTC.

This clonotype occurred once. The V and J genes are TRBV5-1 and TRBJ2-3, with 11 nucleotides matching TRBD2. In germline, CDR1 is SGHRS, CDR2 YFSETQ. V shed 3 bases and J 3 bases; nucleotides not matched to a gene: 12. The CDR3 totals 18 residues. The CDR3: CASSSFVGTSGTTDTQYF. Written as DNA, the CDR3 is TGCGCCAGCAGCTCGTTCGTTGGGACTAGCGGTACGACAGATACGCAGTATTTT.

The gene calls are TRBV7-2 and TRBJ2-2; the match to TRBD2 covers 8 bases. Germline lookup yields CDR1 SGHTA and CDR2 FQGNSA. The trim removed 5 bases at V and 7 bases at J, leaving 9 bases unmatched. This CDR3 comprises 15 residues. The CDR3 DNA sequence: TGTGCCAGCAGCCCACTCACTAGCGGTAACGGGGAGCTGTTTTTT. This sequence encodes CASSPLTSGNGELFF.

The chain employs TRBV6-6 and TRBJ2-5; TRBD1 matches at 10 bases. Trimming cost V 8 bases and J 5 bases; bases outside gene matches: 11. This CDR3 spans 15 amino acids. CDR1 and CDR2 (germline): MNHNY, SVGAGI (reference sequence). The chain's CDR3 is CASVGSTGGFETQYF. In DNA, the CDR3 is TGTGCCAGCGTTGGATCGACAGGGGGCTTCGAGACCCAGTACTTC.

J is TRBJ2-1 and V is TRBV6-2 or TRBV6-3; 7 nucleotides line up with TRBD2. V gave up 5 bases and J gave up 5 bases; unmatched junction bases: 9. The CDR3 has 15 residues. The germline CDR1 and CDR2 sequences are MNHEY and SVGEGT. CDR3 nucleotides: TGTGCCAGCAGTGACGCTAGCGGACCTCACAATGAGCAGTTCTTC. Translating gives CASSDASGPHNEQFF.

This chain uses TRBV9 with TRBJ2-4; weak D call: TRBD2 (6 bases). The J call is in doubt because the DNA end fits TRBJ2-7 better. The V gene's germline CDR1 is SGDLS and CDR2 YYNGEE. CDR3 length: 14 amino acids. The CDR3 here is CASSVRDWSGEQYF. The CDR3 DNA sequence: TGTGCCAGCAGCGTACGGGACTGGAGTGGCGAGCAGTACTTC.

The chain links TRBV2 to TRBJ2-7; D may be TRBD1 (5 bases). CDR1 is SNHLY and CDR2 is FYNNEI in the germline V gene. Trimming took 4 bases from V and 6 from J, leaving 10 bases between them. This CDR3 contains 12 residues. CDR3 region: CASSVGQGEQYF. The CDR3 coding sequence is TGTGCCAGCAGTGTTGGGCAGGGCGAGCAGTACTTC. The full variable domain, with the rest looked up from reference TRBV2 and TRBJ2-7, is EPEVTQTPSHQVTQMGQEVILRCVPISNHLYFYWYRQILGQKVEFLVSFYNNEISEKSEIFDDQFSVERPDGSNFTLKIRSTKLEDSAMYFCASSVGQGEQYFGPGTRLTVT.